Below, 10 T cell receptor beta chains from the same sample are listed, as sequenced in a study of regulatory T cells in long-lasting Graves disease. Construction of the TCR beta libraries employed iRepertoire HTBI primers in conjunction with Arm-PCR of CDR3 regions. TCRdb used MiXCR to reprocess the multiplex PCR reads, holding one entry per CDR3 protein. The sample has hundreds of thousands of distinct CDR3 sequences, about 16% seen once. Time point described: newly diagnosed GD, antithyroid drugs for less than 3 months. From RNA extracted from PBMCs, the TCR library was made. These data were also reused for a study on T cells in Graves' hyperthyroidism and ophthalmopathy.

The sample in question was peripheral blood mononuclear cells (PBMCs), obtained at new diagnosis, from a patient treated with antithyroid drugs. The receptors originated from a woman between 40 and 65 years old with Graves disease.

V and J are TRBV24-1 and TRBJ1-5; 9 nucleotides agree with TRBD1. The CDR3 has 15 amino acids. The V gene's germline CDR1 is KGHDR and CDR2 SFDVKD. V lost 4 bases to trimming and J lost 7 bases; unmatched junction nucleotides: 7. The CDR3 sequence is CATSEPGQGGQPQHF. The CDR3 nucleotides are TGTGCCACCAGTGAGCCGGGACAGGGAGGGCAGCCCCAGCATTTT.

This clonotype was seen ten or more times. The chain has TRBV4-2 and TRBJ2-5, with 9 nucleotides matching TRBD1. The junction had 5 bases not matched to a gene; V was cut back by 4 bases and J by 5 bases. The CDR3 loop spans 14 amino acids. Germline V gene data show CDR1 as LGHNA and CDR2 as YNFKEQ. CDR3 amino acids: CASSPEGQGETQYF. CDR3 DNA: TGTGCCAGCAGCCCGGAGGGACAGGGCGAGACCCAGTACTTC.

At least ten counts were recorded for this clonotype. The chain is built from TRBV28 and TRBJ1-1; unclear D gene. The CDR3 extends over 14 amino acids. Trimming removed 3 bases from V and 7 bases from J, with 15 bases in between. The V gene's germline CDR1 is MDHEN and CDR2 SYDVKM. CDR3 residues: CASSLGSMRFEAFF. The CDR3 bases are TGTGCCAGCAGTTTGGGATCAATGCGGTTTGAAGCTTTCTTT.

This clonotype turned up a few times. The chain joins TRBV3-1 to TRBJ2-7; 7 nucleotides match TRBD1. V dropped 3 bases and J dropped 7; count of bases not matched to a gene: 12. Germline CDR1 and CDR2: LGHDT and YNNKEL (reference sequence). The CDR3 spans 15 residues. CDR3 DNA: TGTGCCAGCAGCCATCCGGGACAGTCTGTTGAGGAGCAGTACTTC. This encodes CASSHPGQSVEEQYF.

The genes are TRBV6-5 and TRBJ1-5, with D maybe TRBD1 (5 bases). This CDR3 contains 11 residues. Germline V lookup: CDR1 MNHEY, CDR2 SVGAGI. V was clipped by 4 bases and J by 9 bases, with 7 bases between them. The CDR3 bases are TGTGCCAGCAGTTCGGGGCGGCCCCAGCATTTT. Encoded protein: CASSSGRPQHF.

This clonotype was recorded a few times. The rearrangement links TRBV6-1 to TRBJ1-2; D is possibly TRBD1 (6 bases). Germline V gene sequence: CDR1 MNHNS, CDR2 SASEGT. This CDR3 comprises 14 residues. Deletions cut 5 bases from V and 3 bases from J, with 13 bases between. The CDR3 DNA sequence: TGTGCCAGCAGTCCTGAACAGGGCTACTATGGCTACACCTTC. Translated, it gives CASSPEQGYYGYTF.

This clonotype was recorded many times. The rearrangement joins TRBV27 to TRBJ2-3; 10 bases align to TRBD1. V lost 6 bases and J lost 3; bases outside the gene matches: 6. Germline loops: CDR1 MNHEY, CDR2 SMNVEV (reference sequence). This CDR3 has 15 residues. DNA of the CDR3: TGTGCCAGCAGCTGGGCGGACAGGGGGACAGATACGCAGTATTTT. This codes for CASSWADRGTDTQYF.

This clonotype was seen repeatedly, ten times or more. This rearrangement joins TRBV3-1 to TRBJ1-2; no clear D gene. The germline V gene has CDR1 LGHDT and CDR2 YNNKEL (reference sequence). This CDR3 comprises 13 residues. V was clipped by 3 bases and J by 4 bases, with 9 bases between them. CDR3 coding DNA: TGTGCCAGCAGCCACGGACGGAGCTATGGCTACACCTTC. The encoded protein is CASSHGRSYGYTF.

This clonotype was detected only a few times. The chain is built from TRBV10-3 and TRBJ1-6; D is undetermined. V was cut by 6 bases and J by 7 bases, with 13 bases left in between. CDR1 is ENHRY and CDR2 is SYGVKD in the germline V gene. The CDR3 is 14 amino acids. In DNA form, the CDR3 reads TGTGCCATCAGGGAAGAGATTTTGAATTCACCCCTCCACTTT. As protein: CAIREEILNSPLHF.

As to this clonotype: A much more abundant neighbour one base away suggests this may be a read error. This sequence joins TRBV28 and TRBJ2-7, with D tentatively TRBD2 (7 bases). V lost 11 bases and J 7 bases, leaving 18 bases between the germline ends. Germline V CDR1 and CDR2: MDHEN, SYDVKM. This CDR3 has 12 amino acids. The CDR3 loop reads CAVLSGGGEQYF. CDR3 nucleotides: TGTGCCGTATTGTCGGGGGGCGGTGAGCAGTACTTC.